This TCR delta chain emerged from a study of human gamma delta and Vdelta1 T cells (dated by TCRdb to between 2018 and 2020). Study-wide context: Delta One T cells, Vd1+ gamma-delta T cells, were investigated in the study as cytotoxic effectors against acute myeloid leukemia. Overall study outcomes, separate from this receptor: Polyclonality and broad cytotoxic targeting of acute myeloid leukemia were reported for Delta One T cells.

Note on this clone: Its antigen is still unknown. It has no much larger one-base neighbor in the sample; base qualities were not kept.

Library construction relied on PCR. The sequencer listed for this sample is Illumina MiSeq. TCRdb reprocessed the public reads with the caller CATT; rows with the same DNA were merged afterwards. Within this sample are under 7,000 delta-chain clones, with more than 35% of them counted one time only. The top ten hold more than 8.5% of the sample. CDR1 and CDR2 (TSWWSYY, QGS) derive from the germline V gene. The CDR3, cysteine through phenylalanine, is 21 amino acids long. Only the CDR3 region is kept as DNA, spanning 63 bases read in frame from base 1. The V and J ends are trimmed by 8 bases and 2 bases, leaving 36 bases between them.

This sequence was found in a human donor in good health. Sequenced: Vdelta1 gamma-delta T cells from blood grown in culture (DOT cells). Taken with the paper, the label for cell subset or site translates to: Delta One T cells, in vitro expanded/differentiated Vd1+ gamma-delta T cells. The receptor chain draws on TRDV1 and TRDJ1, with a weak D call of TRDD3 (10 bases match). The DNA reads TGTGCTCTTAACTTCCTTCCTACCACGGGACTGGGGGATTTTTCTACCGATAAACTCATCTTT. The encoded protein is CALNFLPTTGLGDFSTDKLIF.